The 4 T cell receptor beta chains in this list originate from one sample, sequenced in a study of tumor-infiltrating lymphocytes in primary liver carcinoma. Co-extraction of both nucleic acids (RNA and DNA) used roughly 18-32 mg of unsorted bulk tissue. cDNA specific to TCR beta was made from 450 to 500 ng of total RNA, with a constant-region primer employed for priming. Three nested multiplex PCR rounds, a slightly modified ARM-PCR, produced the libraries for TCR beta. Amplification in the first two PCR rounds was performed using TRBV1-TRBV30 forward primers and a C-beta reverse primer for approximately 10 cycles each. TCRdb analysed the multiplex PCR reads with MiXCR anew, one entry per CDR3 protein. This sample has some 130,000 distinct CDR3 sequences, with around 70% found just once. Sequences were obtained from tumor-adjacent normal liver tissue. The source is a woman aged 55-69 years with primary liver carcinoma and hepatitis B virus infection.

This chain links TRBV24-1 with TRBJ2-2; either TRBD1 or TRBD2 may fit D (5 bases each). Germline loops: CDR1 KGHDR, CDR2 SFDVKD. V lost 3 bases and J 5 bases, leaving 15 bases between the germline ends. This CDR3 has 16 amino acids. The CDR3: CATSDRRQGRTGELFF. The CDR3 bases are TGTGCCACCAGTGATAGGAGGCAGGGAAGAACCGGGGAGCTGTTTTTT.

The chain joins TRBV12-3 or TRBV12-4 to TRBJ1-1, with D unresolved. This CDR3 contains 11 residues. The germline V and J ends were trimmed by 9 bases and 3 bases, with 8 bases remaining between them. CDR3 protein: CASNRDTEAFF. The DNA of the CDR3 is TGTGCCAGTAACCGGGACACTGAAGCTTTCTTT.

The chain couples TRBV5-4 to TRBJ2-3; weak D call: TRBD2 (6 bases). This CDR3 has 18 amino acids. V was clipped by 0 bases and J by 0 bases, with 17 bases between them. Germline loops: CDR1 SGHNT, CDR2 YYREEE (reference sequence). The CDR3 region is CASSLAGFIGTSTDTQYF. The CDR3 coding sequence is TGTGCCAGCAGCTTGGCGGGATTTATCGGGACTAGCACAGATACGCAGTATTTT.

A note on this clonotype: One end of the junction varies from germline; a read error may be responsible. The chain links TRBV12-3 or TRBV12-4 to TRBJ2-5; 9 nucleotides agree with TRBD2. This CDR3 region has 17 residues. The DNA for the CDR3 is TGTGACAGCAGTCTGACTTGCGGGAGGGCCCTCAGGCAGACCCAGTACTTC. Translated: CDSSLTCGRALRQTQYF.